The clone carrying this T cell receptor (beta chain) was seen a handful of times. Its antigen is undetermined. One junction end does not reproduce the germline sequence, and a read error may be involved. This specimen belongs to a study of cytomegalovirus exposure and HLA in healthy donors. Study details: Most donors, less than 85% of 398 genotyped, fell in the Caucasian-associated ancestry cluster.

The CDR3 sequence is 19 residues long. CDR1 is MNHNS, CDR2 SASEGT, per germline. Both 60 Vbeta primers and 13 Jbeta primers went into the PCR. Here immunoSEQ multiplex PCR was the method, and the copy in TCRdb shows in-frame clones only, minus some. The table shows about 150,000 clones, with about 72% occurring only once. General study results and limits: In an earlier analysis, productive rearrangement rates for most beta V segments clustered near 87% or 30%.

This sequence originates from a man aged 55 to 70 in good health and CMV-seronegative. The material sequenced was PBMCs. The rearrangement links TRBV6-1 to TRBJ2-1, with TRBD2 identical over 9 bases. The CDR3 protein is CASSERLLAGQGGYNQQFF. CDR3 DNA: TGTGCCAGCAGTGAACGTCTTCTAGCGGGGCAGGGGGGCTACAATCAGCAGTTCTTC.